Presented here are 32 T cell receptor beta chains from one specimen sequenced in a study of T-cell reconstitution after alpha-beta-depleted transplantation in children. Library preparation (for TCRbeta) was performed with unique molecular identifiers. TCRdb used MiXCR to reprocess the PCR reads, holding one entry per CDR3 protein. The data hold 97,000 or so distinct CDR3 sequences, with 4.5% to 7.5% observed a single time. The sequenced sample was PBMCs, mostly from graft donor cells, obtained 60 days after TCRalphabeta/CD19-depleted stem cell transplant. The receptors originated from a female patient aged 2 to 10 who had a stem cell transplant for Fanconi anemia, so the T cells may come from the graft donor.

The table lists this clonotype with many counts. The J gene is TRBJ2-2, the V gene TRBV28; D perhaps matches TRBD1 (6 bases). Germline V gene lookup returns CDR1 MDHEN and CDR2 SYDVKM. The V end lost 7 bases, the J end lost 2 bases, and 14 bases lay between the germline ends. The CDR3 consists of 15 residues. The CDR3 spells CASTGTIDNTGELFF. DNA of the CDR3: TGTGCCAGCACAGGGACAATTGATAACACCGGGGAGCTGTTTTTT.

This clonotype was detected many times. This chain connects TRBV28 to TRBJ1-5, with TRBD1 as a possible D gene (6 bases). V was pared by 10 bases and J by 0 bases, with 13 bases between. CDR1 and CDR2 from the germline V gene are MDHEN and SYDVKM. The CDR3 consists of 14 residues. The CDR3 DNA is TGTGCCACCCAGGGGCAATATAGCAATCAGCCCCAGCATTTT. This gives the protein CATQGQYSNQPQHF.

The genes are TRBV6-2 or TRBV6-3 and TRBJ2-5; maybe TRBD1 (6 bases). The CDR3 totals 14 residues. Deletions cut 2 bases from V and 4 bases from J, with 11 bases between. Germline V gene data show CDR1 as MNHEY and CDR2 as SVGEGT. The CDR3 loop is CASSYGGQGETQYF. The CDR3 coding sequence is TGTGCCAGCAGTTACGGGGGACAAGGAGAGACCCAGTACTTC.

This clonotype was detected ten times or more. V is TRBV5-1 and J is TRBJ2-7; D not certain. CDR1 is SGHRS, CDR2 YFSETQ, per germline. With 3 bases removed from V and 2 bases from J, the gap between germline ends came to 9 bases. The CDR3 contains 13 residues. This chain's CDR3 is CASSWQATYEQYF. The DNA of the CDR3 is TGCGCCAGCAGCTGGCAGGCTACCTACGAGCAGTACTTC.

This clonotype was seen repeatedly, ten times or more. This sequence joins TRBV28 and TRBJ2-7, with D unresolved. V shed 2 bases and J shed 2 bases, with 7 bases lying between them. Germline V gene sequence: CDR1 MDHEN, CDR2 SYDVKM. This CDR3 contains 13 residues. CDR3 nucleotides: TGTGCCAGCAGTTTAAGGTTTGCCTACGAGCAGTACTTC. The encoded protein is CASSLRFAYEQYF.

The J gene is TRBJ2-1, the V gene TRBV18, with 10 bases lining up with TRBD2. Unmatched junction bases numbered 7, after V lost 3 bases and J lost 5 bases. Germline V gene data show CDR1 as KGHSH and CDR2 as LQKENI. The CDR3 runs to 16 residues. CDR3 sequence (DNA): TGTGCCAGCTCACCTCCAGCGGGGGGGCCCAACAATGAGCAGTTCTTC. It specifies CASSPPAGGPNNEQFF. Full variable domain (missing parts from reference TRBV18 and TRBJ2-1): NAGVMQNPRHLVRRRGQEARLRCSPMKGHSHVYWYRQLPEEGLKFMVYLQKENIIDESGMPKERFSAEFPKEGPSILRIQQVVRGDSAAYFCASSPPAGGPNNEQFFGPGTRLTVL.

The CDR3 coding sequence is TGTGCCAGCAGCTTAGCCGGGGGTATCAATCAGCCCCAGCATTTT. Translating it yields CASSLAGGINQPQHF. The V gene is TRBV7-2, the J gene TRBJ1-5; D may be TRBD1 (5 bases). The ends were cut back, 0 bases at V and 3 bases at J, with 9 bases in the middle. This CDR3 is 15 amino acids long. Germline CDR1 SGHTA, CDR2 FQGNSA.

This clonotype was picked up many times. J is TRBJ1-1 and V is TRBV20-1; the D is unclear. Trimming stripped 0 bases from V and 4 bases from J, with 3 bases between. This CDR3 comprises 11 residues. Germline CDR1 reads DFQATT; CDR2 reads SNEGSKA (reference sequence). This CDR3 reads CSAREGTEAFF. The CDR3 nucleotides read TGCAGTGCTAGAGAGGGCACTGAAGCTTTCTTT.

This clonotype was seen many times. V and J are TRBV12-3 or TRBV12-4 and TRBJ2-2; the match to TRBD2 covers 14 bases. V lost 7 bases, J lost 4 bases, and 14 bases stayed unmatched. This CDR3 is 19 amino acids long. CDR3 protein: CASTTALLGLAGVTGELFF. The CDR3 DNA reads as TGTGCCAGCACCACGGCCTTACTGGGACTAGCGGGAGTCACCGGGGAGCTGTTTTTT.

The genes are TRBV24-1 and TRBJ2-3; tentatively, D is TRBD1 (6 bases). Trimming left V 5 bases short and J 4 bases short, with 27 bases between. The CDR3 is 19 amino acids. Germline V gene sequence: CDR1 KGHDR, CDR2 SFDVKD. This chain's CDR3 is CATSALGRWGTTGADTQYF. The CDR3 coding sequence is TGTGCCACCAGTGCCCTTGGGCGCTGGGGGACAACTGGGGCAGATACGCAGTATTTT.

This clonotype was detected ten times or more. The J gene is TRBJ2-5, the V gene TRBV7-8, with a weak D call TRBD1 (5 bases). The CDR3 consists of 15 residues. Trimming pared 1 base from V and 5 bases from J, leaving 14 bases between. The germline V gene encodes CDR1 SGHVS and CDR2 FQNEAQ. Here the CDR3 DNA reads TGTGCCAGCAGCTTAGTTCGCGGATCAGGGGAGACCCAGTACTTC. Translation gives CASSLVRGSGETQYF.

The chain carries TRBV7-3 and TRBJ2-3; 10 nucleotides align to TRBD2. The CDR3 sequence is 16 residues long. Germline trimming cut 5 bases from V and 6 bases from J; bases unmatched to any gene: 11. CDR1 is SGHTA and CDR2 is FQGTGA in the germline V gene. The CDR3 DNA follows: TGTGCCAGCAGCCTACGGGTAGCGGGGGGCGTGGATACGCAGTATTTT. Translating gives CASSLRVAGGVDTQYF.

A few counts support this clonotype. J is TRBJ2-1 and V is TRBV21-1; the tabulated D call, TRBD1, remains unverified against the DNA. TRBV21-1 is flagged as a pseudogene. The CDR3 extends over 13 amino acids. The CDR3 coding sequence is TGTGCCAGCAGGACGCAGGGCAACAATGAGCAGTTCTTC. Its translation: CASRTQGNNEQFF.

The chain recombines TRBV12-3 or TRBV12-4 with TRBJ2-1; TRBD2 matches 9 bases. This CDR3 region has 18 residues. Trimming removed 1 base from V and 0 bases from J; junction bases left unmatched: 7. The CDR3 DNA reads TGTGCCAGCAGTTTAGAAAATAGCGGGAGTAGCTCCTACAATGAGCAGTTCTTC. Its protein product is CASSLENSGSSSYNEQFF.

The chain carries TRBV11-2 and TRBJ2-7, with 8 bases lining up with TRBD2. Germline V gene data show CDR1 as SGHAT and CDR2 as FQNNGV. The CDR3 consists of 13 residues. V lost 5 bases and J lost 4; bases outside the gene matches: 4. The CDR3 region is CASSVASGYEQYF. The CDR3 bases are TGTGCCAGCAGCGTCGCTAGCGGGTACGAGCAGTACTTC. The variable domain in full, completed from reference TRBV11-2 and TRBJ2-7, reads EAGVAQSPRYKIIEKRQSVAFWCNPISGHATLYWYQQILGQGPKLLIQFQNNGVVDDSQLPKDRFSAERLKGVDSTLKIQPAKLEDSAVYLCASSVASGYEQYFGPGTRLTVT.

This clonotype was counted ten times or more. The J gene is TRBJ1-5, the V gene TRBV20-1; a weak D match, TRBD1 (5 bases). The germline V gene encodes CDR1 DFQATT and CDR2 SNEGSKA (reference sequence). Trimming shortened V by 1 base and J by 7 bases, and 11 bases separated the two germline ends. The CDR3 is 13 amino acids. CDR3 region: CSARGGAGQPQHF. For the CDR3, the DNA is TGCAGTGCTAGAGGTGGGGCGGGACAGCCCCAGCATTTT.

This clonotype was recorded at least ten times. This chain joins TRBV6-1 and TRBJ2-7; D is perhaps TRBD2 (5 bases). V lost 7 bases to trimming and J lost 0 bases, with 13 bases between them. Germline V gene lookup returns CDR1 MNHNS and CDR2 SASEGT. This CDR3 contains 14 residues. CDR3 region: CASTSGLSSYEQYF. The CDR3 DNA reads TGTGCCAGCACGTCGGGGTTAAGCTCCTACGAGCAGTACTTC.

This clonotype was counted many times. The chain's CDR3 is CASNPDGENIQYF. DNA of the CDR3: TGCGCCAGCAACCCGGACGGAGAAAACATTCAGTACTTC. The chain employs TRBV5-1 and TRBJ2-4; D is unclear. Germline V gene lookup returns CDR1 SGHRS and CDR2 YFSETQ. The CDR3 length is 13 residues. V lost 6 bases, J lost 5 bases, and 12 bases lay in between.

This clonotype was observed many times. V gene TRBV5-1 combines with J gene TRBJ2-3; 11 bases fit TRBD2. This CDR3 is built from 15 residues. Looked up from germline, CDR1 is SGHRS and CDR2 is YFSETQ. With V trimmed by 4 bases and J by 1 base, 2 bases remained unmatched. In nucleotides, the CDR3 is TGCGCCAGCAGCATAGCGGGGGGGCGCACAGATACGCAGTATTTT. Protein sequence: CASSIAGGRTDTQYF.

This clonotype has a count of ten or more. The chain carries TRBV4-2 and TRBJ2-1; 8 bases align to TRBD2. The CDR3 has 15 residues. CDR1 is LGHNA, CDR2 YNFKEQ, per germline. V shed 2 bases, J shed 2 bases, and the junction held 2 bases outside the gene matches. CDR3: CASSQLTSAYNEQFF. The CDR3 DNA follows: TGTGCCAGCAGCCAACTGACTAGCGCCTACAATGAGCAGTTCTTC.

Here the CDR3 reads CASSISRGEINYGYTF. DNA for the CDR3: TGCGCCAGCAGCATTTCCAGGGGGGAGATTAACTATGGCTACACCTTC. The chain has TRBV5-1 and TRBJ1-2, with 7 bases fitting TRBD1. The CDR3 runs 16 residues. The germline V gene has CDR1 SGHRS and CDR2 YFSETQ. The junction had 10 bases not matched to a gene; V was cut back by 4 bases and J by 1 base.

This clonotype was recorded many times. The chain has TRBV29-1 and TRBJ1-1, with D perhaps TRBD1 (6 bases). Germline V gene sequence: CDR1 SQVTM, CDR2 ANQGSEA. The CDR3 has 12 residues. V was clipped by 5 bases and J by 3 bases, with 10 bases between them. The CDR3 region is CSVRGMDTEAFF. For the CDR3, the DNA is TGCAGCGTTAGGGGGATGGACACTGAAGCTTTCTTT.

This clonotype came up many times. V and J are TRBV6-1 and TRBJ2-1; D is ambiguous. Germline V CDR1 and CDR2: MNHNS, SASEGT. This CDR3 region has 14 residues. V was cut by 1 base and J by 4 bases, with 8 bases left in between. The CDR3 DNA follows: TGTGCCAGCAGTGAAGGGGCAGATTACAATGAGCAGTTCTTC. Translation gives CASSEGADYNEQFF.

The table lists this clonotype with many counts. This chain connects TRBV10-3 to TRBJ2-2, with 8 positions matching TRBD2. This CDR3 is 13 amino acids long. The junction had 4 bases not matched to a gene; V was cut back by 10 bases and J by 3 bases. CDR1 and CDR2 (germline): ENHRY, SYGVKD. This CDR3 reads CATLGLDTGELFF. The DNA of the CDR3 is TGTGCCACCCTGGGACTAGACACCGGGGAGCTGTTTTTT.

This clonotype was observed a few times. DNA of the CDR3: TGTGCCATCAGTGATCTCAGGGAAGGCACTGAAGCTTTCTTT. Translation gives CAISDLREGTEAFF. J is TRBJ1-1 and V is TRBV10-3; tentative D call: TRBD1 (5 bases). The CDR3 is 14 residues long. Trimming stripped 3 bases from V and 4 bases from J, with 12 bases between. The germline CDR1 and CDR2 sequences are ENHRY and SYGVKD.

This clonotype was counted many times. The genes are TRBV4-1 and TRBJ1-5, with D perhaps matching TRBD1 (6 bases). Trimming took 1 base from V and 0 from J, leaving 16 bases between them. Germline V gene data show CDR1 as MGHRA and CDR2 as YSYEKL. This CDR3 comprises 18 residues. The CDR3 region is CASSQGPQGTPSNQPQHF. CDR3 in DNA: TGCGCCAGCAGCCAAGGACCACAGGGAACCCCTAGCAATCAGCCCCAGCATTTT.

There are many counts of this clonotype. The chain has TRBV5-1 and TRBJ2-5; the D is unclear. Germline CDR1 is SGHRS and CDR2 is YFSETQ. V lost 1 base to trimming and J lost 4 bases, with 2 bases between them. CDR3 length: 11 residues. In nucleotides, the CDR3 is TGCGCCAGCAGCTTGACAGAGACCCAGTACTTC. Translated, it gives CASSLTETQYF.

This clonotype was found many times. This rearrangement joins TRBV5-1 to TRBJ2-5, with D possibly TRBD1 on 6 matching bases. Per the germline V gene, CDR1 is SGHRS and CDR2 is YFSETQ. The CDR3 loop spans 12 amino acids. V lost 7 bases and J lost 5, with 12 bases in between. The CDR3 DNA is TGCGCCAGCTCCGGGACAATGGAGACCCAGTACTTC. Protein: CASSGTMETQYF.

This clonotype has just a few counts. V usage is TRBV5-5 and J usage is TRBJ2-2; the match to TRBD2 covers 8 bases. The CDR3 length is 18 residues. V dropped 0 bases and J dropped 3; count of bases not matched to a gene: 10. Per the germline V gene, CDR1 is SGHKS and CDR2 is YYEKEE (reference sequence). This CDR3 is CASSLAGGPSSYTGELFF. CDR3 DNA: TGTGCCAGCAGCTTGGCGGGAGGGCCCTCATCTTACACCGGGGAGCTGTTTTTT. The variable domain in full, completed from reference TRBV5-5 and TRBJ2-2, reads DAGVTQSPTHLIKTRGQQVTLRCSPISGHKSVSWYQQVLGQGPQFIFQYYEKEERGRGNFPDRFSARQFPNYSSELNVNALLLGDSALYLCASSLAGGPSSYTGELFFGEGSRLTVL.

This clonotype came up many times. This chain connects TRBV28 to TRBJ2-5; D is unresolved. Trimming took off 1 base at V and 2 bases at J, with 11 bases between the two ends. The CDR3 extends over 15 amino acids. In germline, CDR1 is MDHEN, CDR2 SYDVKM. DNA of the CDR3: TGTGCCAGCAGTTTATTTCCGCAGGATCAAGAGACCCAGTACTTC. It specifies CASSLFPQDQETQYF.

V and J are TRBV20-1 and TRBJ2-5; D not resolved. V lost 1 base and J lost 4, with 7 bases in between. CDR3 length equals 12 residues. Germline CDR1 and CDR2: DFQATT and SNEGSKA (reference sequence). The CDR3 bases are TGCAGTGCTAGAGGAGGCAGAGAGACCCAGTACTTC. This gives the protein CSARGGRETQYF.

This clonotype has a handful of counts. The rearrangement joins TRBV7-2 to TRBJ2-7, with D hard to call. Germline CDR1 reads SGHTA; CDR2 reads FQGNSA. V was shortened by 4 bases and J by 0 bases, with 13 bases between the two germline ends. The CDR3 is made up of 15 amino acids. The CDR3 sequence: CASSSKTRFSYEQYF. CDR3 bases: TGTGCCAGCAGCTCCAAAACCCGCTTCTCCTACGAGCAGTACTTC.